This TCR beta chain is drawn from a study of T cells in Graves' hyperthyroidism and ophthalmopathy (dated by TCRdb to about 2019). At the level of the whole study: Peripheral blood samples were taken at initial diagnosis, before any treatment was given. To identify distinguishing TCR V-J signatures, a discovery cohort of 90 to 100 patients was used, comprising 40 to 45 with Graves' ophthalmopathy and around 60 with stable Graves' hyperthyroidism. Prospective prediction of ophthalmopathy was tested in an independent validation cohort of fewer than 20 hyperthyroidism patients and around 16 patients who later progressed to ophthalmopathy. The roughly 91 discovery patients were randomly divided into training and test sets at a 7:3 ratio. In roughly six Graves' hyperthyroidism patients, the study also compared T-cell repertoires from thyroid tissue with T-cell repertoires from blood. After sampling, hyperthyroidism patients received methimazole starting at 30 mg daily, and ophthalmopathy patients received high-dose intravenous methylprednisolone. The paper describes TCR Vbeta CDR3 sequencing of around 130 peripheral blood samples, made up of 43 ophthalmopathy patients, around 78 hyperthyroidism patients and about 17 progressor patients. What the research found in general, with its limitations: Most expanded thyroid clonotypes (frequency above 0.001) were also detected in blood, a finding suggesting that blood repertoires may reflect thyroid immune responses. During validation, the model predicted progression to ophthalmopathy a median of about 5.9 months ahead of onset, with almost 71% sensitivity and 72.22% specificity. No statistical method was used to set the sample size in advance, and investigators knew the group allocation. A 13 V-J signature model separated ophthalmopathy from stable hyperthyroidism, with around 91% sensitivity and roughly 81% specificity in cross-validation and 80%/75% in testing.

The TCR beta CDR3 regions were amplified from RNA transcripts. A first-round RT-PCR of the TCR CDR3 used the HTBI primer set with the Qiagen OneStep RT-PCR kit. A second multiplex PCR round built the libraries, followed by size selection and purification. Libraries were sequenced paired-end with 100 bp reads on an Illumina HiSeq2000. The authors' analysis ran thus. SOAPnuke was used to process the raw data, with reads discarded if the reads contained adapters or uncalled bases, had a mean Phred below 15, or lacked an exact constant-primer or identifier match. COPE v1.2.5 was used to merge high-quality paired reads, and clonotypes were defined as unique nucleotide sequences. MiTCR v1.1 was used to align clonotypes to the IMGT TRBV, TRBD and TRBJ reference segments. The analysis included only V-J combinations with a frequency above 0.0001, which together covered about 99% of the repertoires. The TCS score was defined as F50 (clonal expansion) divided by E x V (chaos), with BLOSUM62-based TCRdist calculated between CDR3 peptides within each V-J. Welch's t-statistics and random forest reduced 450 to 600 V-J features to fewer than 15, which were used in a naive Bayes classifier (R e1071). The raw public reads went through TCRdb reprocessing: fastp at Q25, MiXCR clone calling, in-frame beta chains kept. Each CDR3 protein gets just one entry, which takes the most common genes and DNA from the rows behind it. The V and J calls shown here were made by TCRdb, not taken from the authors' results. Present in this sample are around 400,000 distinct CDR3 sequences, about 15% of which were seen just once. The ten largest account for 25% to 35% of the sample.

Hyperthyroidism patients were newly diagnosed, had a disease duration of under 2 months, and were aged 18 to 65 years. The study excluded patients with uncontrolled infections, other autoimmune diseases, pregnancy or lactation. Diagnoses were established on the basis of clinical symptoms, serum thyroxine and TRAb, thyroid ultrasound, and orbital computed tomography. For progressor patients, blood was drawn at the first diagnosis of hyperthyroidism, before any ophthalmopathy symptoms had appeared. PBMCs were separated from about 10 ml of fresh peripheral blood using Ficoll-Paque density gradient centrifugation. Progressor patients were initially diagnosed with Graves' hyperthyroidism and developed ophthalmopathy during follow-up. Trizol reagent was used to extract total RNA, and RNA quality was then checked on an Agilent 2100 Bioanalyzer. This clonotype showed up many times. It lacks a known antigen. Per-nucleotide qualities are absent, and no much larger clonotype sits a single base away.

Reading the germline V gene gives CDR1 SGHVS and CDR2 FQNEAQ. Trimming takes 3 bases from V and 0 bases from J, and the germline ends sit 12 bases apart. Taken from cysteine to phenylalanine, the CDR3 has 16 residues. The kept DNA is CDR3 alone, 48 bases in frame from the first base. The material sequenced was blood. The V and J segments used are TRBV7-8 and TRBJ2-1; the D segment is perhaps TRBD1 or TRBD2, each sharing 5 matched bases. The sequence was collected from a woman aged 18-29 years with Graves' hyperthyroidism that later progressed to Graves' ophthalmopathy. The DNA sequence is TGTGCCAGCAGCTTCTGGGGGTGGGCCTCCTACAATGAGCAGTTCTTC. This codes for CASSFWGWASYNEQFF.